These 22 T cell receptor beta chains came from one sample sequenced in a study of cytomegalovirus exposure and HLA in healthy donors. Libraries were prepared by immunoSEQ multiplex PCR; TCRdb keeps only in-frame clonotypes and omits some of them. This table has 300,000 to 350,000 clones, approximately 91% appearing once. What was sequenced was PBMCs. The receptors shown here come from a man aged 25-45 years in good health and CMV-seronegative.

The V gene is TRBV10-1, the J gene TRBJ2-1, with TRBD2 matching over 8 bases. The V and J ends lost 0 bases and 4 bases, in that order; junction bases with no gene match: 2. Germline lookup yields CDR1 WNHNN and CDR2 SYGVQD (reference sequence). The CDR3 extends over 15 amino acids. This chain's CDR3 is CASSESGGGYNEQFF. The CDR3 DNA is TGCGCCAGCAGTGAGTCCGGCGGGGGGTACAATGAGCAGTTCTTC.

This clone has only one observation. CDR3 nucleotide sequence: TGCAGCGTTGTGGGGACAGGGGTTACGGAGACCCAGTACTTC. Its translation: CSVVGTGVTETQYF. The chain links TRBV29-1 to TRBJ2-5; 10 bases map to TRBD1. The CDR3 extends over 14 amino acids. The trim removed 4 bases at V and 5 bases at J, leaving 7 bases unmatched. Germline CDR1 SQVTM, CDR2 ANQGSEA. Full variable domain (outside the CDR3, taken from reference TRBV29-1 and TRBJ2-5): SAVISQKPSRDICQRGTSLTIQCQVDSQVTMMFWYRQQPGQSLTLIATANQGSEATYESGFVIDKFPISRPNLTFSTLTVSNMSPEDSSIYLCSVVGTGVTETQYFGPGTRLLVL.

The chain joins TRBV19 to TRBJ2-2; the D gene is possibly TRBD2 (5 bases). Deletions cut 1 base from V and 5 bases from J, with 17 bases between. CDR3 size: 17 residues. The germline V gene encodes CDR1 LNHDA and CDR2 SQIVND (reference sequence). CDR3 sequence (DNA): TGTGCCAGTAGTATAGCCCCCCAGGCGGGCTGGACCGGGGAGCTGTTTTTT. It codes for CASSIAPQAGWTGELFF.

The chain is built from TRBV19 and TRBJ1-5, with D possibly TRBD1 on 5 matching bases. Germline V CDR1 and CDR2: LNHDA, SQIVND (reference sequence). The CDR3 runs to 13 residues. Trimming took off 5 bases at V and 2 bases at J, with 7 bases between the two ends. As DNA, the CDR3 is TGTGCCAGTAGTCAGGGTGGCAATCAGCCCCAGCATTTT. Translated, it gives CASSQGGNQPQHF.

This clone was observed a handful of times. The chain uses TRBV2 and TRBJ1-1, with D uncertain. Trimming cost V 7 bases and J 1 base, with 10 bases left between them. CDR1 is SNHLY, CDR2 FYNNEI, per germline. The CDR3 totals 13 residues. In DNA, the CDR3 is TGTGCCAGCACCAGATCTGAGAACACTGAAGCTTTCTTT. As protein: CASTRSENTEAFF.

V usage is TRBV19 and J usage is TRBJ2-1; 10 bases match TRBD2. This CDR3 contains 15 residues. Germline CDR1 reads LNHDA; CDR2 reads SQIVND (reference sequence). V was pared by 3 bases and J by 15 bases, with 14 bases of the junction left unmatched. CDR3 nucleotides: TGTGCCAGTAGTATCCGTCTAGCGGGGGCGGAATCGCGGTTCTTC. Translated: CASSIRLAGAESRFF. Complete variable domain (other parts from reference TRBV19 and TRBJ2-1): DGGITQSPKYLFRKEGQNVTLSCEQNLNHDAMYWYRQDPGQGLRLIYYSQIVNDFQKGDIAEGYSVSREKKESFPLTVTSAQKNPTAFYLCASSIRLAGAESRFFGPGTRLTVL.

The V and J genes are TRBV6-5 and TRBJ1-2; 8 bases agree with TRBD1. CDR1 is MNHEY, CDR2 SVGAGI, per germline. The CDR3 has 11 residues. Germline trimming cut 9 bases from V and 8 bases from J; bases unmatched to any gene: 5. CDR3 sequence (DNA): TGTGCCAGTGGACAGGGAGGAGGCTACACCTTC. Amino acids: CASGQGGGYTF.

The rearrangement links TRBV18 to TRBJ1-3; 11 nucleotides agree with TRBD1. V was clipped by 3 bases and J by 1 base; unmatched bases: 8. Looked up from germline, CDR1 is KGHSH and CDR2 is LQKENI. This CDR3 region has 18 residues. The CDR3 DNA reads TGTGCCAGCTCACCTATAGGACAGGGGGCGACTTCTGGAAACACCATATATTTT. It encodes CASSPIGQGATSGNTIYF.

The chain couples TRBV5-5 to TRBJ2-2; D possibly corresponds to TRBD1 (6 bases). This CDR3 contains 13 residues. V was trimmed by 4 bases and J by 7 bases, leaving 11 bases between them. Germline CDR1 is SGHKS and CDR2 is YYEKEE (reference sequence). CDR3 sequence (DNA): TGTGCCAGCAGCCCAGGGACAAGCGGGGAGCTGTTTTTT. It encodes CASSPGTSGELFF.

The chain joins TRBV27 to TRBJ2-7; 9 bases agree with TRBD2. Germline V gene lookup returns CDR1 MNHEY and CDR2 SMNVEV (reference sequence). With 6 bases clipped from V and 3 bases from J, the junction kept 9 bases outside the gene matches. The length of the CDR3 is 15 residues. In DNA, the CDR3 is TGTGCCAGCAGGAAAAATAGCGGGAGAGTCTACGAGCAGTACTTC. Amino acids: CASRKNSGRVYEQYF.

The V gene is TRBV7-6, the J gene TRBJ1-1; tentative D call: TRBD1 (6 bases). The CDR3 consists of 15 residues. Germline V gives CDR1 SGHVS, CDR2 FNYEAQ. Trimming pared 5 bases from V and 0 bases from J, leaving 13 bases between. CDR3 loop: CASSPFEGVNTEAFF. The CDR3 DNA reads TGTGCCAGCAGCCCTTTTGAGGGGGTGAACACTGAAGCTTTCTTT.

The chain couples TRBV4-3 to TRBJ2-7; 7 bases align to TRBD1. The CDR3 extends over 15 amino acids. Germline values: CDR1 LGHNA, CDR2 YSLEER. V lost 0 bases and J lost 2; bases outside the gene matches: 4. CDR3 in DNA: TGCGCCAGCAGCCAAGATCTCGGGACAGCCTACGAGCAGTACTTC. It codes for CASSQDLGTAYEQYF.

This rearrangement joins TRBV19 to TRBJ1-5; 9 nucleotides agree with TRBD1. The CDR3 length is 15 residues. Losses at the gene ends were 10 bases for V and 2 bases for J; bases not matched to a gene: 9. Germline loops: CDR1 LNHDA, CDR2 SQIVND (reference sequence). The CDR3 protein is CATHPDRGGNQPQHF. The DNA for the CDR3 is TGTGCCACTCACCCTGACAGGGGGGGCAATCAGCCCCAGCATTTT.

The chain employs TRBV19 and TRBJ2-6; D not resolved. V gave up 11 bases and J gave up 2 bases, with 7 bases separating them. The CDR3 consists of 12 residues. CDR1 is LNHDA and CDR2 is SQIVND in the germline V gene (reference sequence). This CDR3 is CACGPGANVLTF. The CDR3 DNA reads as TGTGCCTGTGGGCCTGGGGCCAACGTCCTGACTTTC.

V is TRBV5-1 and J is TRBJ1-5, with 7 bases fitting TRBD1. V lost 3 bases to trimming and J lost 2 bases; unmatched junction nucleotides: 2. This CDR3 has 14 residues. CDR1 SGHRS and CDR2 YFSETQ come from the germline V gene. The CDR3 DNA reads TGCGCCAGCAGCTACAGGGGTGGCAATCAGCCCCAGCATTTT. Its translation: CASSYRGGNQPQHF.

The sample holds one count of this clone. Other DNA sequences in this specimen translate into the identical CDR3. The CDR3 loop reads CASRAGTYEQYF. The CDR3 DNA reads as TGTGCCAGCCGCGCGGGTACCTACGAGCAGTACTTC. V gene TRBV6-5 combines with J gene TRBJ2-7; D is perhaps TRBD2 (5 bases). The germline CDR1 and CDR2 sequences are MNHEY and SVGAGI. The CDR3 runs to 12 residues. Trimming stripped 8 bases from V and 2 bases from J, with 10 bases between.

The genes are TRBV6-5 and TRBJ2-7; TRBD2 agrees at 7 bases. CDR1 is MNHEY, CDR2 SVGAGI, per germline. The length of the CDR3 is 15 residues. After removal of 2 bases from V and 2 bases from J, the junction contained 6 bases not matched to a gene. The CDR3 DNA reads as TGTGCCAGCAGTTACGGTATGGGGGGGGCCTACGAGCAGTACTTC. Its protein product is CASSYGMGGAYEQYF.

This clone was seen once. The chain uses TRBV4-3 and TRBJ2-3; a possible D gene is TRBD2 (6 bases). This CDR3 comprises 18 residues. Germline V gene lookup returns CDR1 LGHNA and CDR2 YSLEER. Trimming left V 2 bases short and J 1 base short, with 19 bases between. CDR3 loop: CASSQISPASARTDTQYF. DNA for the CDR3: TGCGCCAGCAGCCAAATCTCCCCTGCTAGCGCTCGCACAGATACGCAGTATTTT.

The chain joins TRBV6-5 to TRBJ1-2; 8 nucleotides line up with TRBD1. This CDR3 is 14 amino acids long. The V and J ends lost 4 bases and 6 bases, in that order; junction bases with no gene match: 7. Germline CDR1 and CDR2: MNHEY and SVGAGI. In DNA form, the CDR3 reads TGTGCCAGCAGTTGGGGACAGGTGGGGGATGGCTACACCTTC. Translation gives CASSWGQVGDGYTF.

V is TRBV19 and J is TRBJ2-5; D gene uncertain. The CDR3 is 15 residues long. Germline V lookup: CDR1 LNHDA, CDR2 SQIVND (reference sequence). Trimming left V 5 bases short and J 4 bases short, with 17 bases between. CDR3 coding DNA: TGTGCCAGTAGTGACCCCCAATCTAGGAGAGAGACCCAGTACTTC. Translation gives CASSDPQSRRETQYF.

The CDR3 here is CASSLVDEQFF. The CDR3 coding sequence is TGTGCCAGCAGTCTAGTTGATGAGCAGTTCTTC. V and J are TRBV27 and TRBJ2-1; D remains unclear. Deletions cut 5 bases from V and 8 bases from J, with 7 bases between. Germline lookup yields CDR1 MNHEY and CDR2 SMNVEV (reference sequence). This CDR3 has 11 amino acids.

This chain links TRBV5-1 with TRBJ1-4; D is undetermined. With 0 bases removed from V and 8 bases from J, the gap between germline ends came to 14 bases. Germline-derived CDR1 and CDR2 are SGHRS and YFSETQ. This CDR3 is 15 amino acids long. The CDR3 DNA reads TGCGCCAGCAGCTTGGAAGGGAAGGGAGTGGAAAAACTGTTTTTT. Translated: CASSLEGKGVEKLFF.